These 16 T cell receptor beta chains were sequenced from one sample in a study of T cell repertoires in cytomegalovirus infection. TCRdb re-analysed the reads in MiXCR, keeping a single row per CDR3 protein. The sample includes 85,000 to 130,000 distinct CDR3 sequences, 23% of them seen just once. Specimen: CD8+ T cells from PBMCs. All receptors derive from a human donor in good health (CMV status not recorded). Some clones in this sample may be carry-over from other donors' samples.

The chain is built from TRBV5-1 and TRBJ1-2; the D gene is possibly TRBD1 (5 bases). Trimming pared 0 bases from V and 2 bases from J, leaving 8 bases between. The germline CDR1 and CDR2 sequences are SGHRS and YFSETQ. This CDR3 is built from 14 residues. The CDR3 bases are TGCGCCAGCAGCTTGGATCAGGGAAACTATGGCTACACCTTC. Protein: CASSLDQGNYGYTF.

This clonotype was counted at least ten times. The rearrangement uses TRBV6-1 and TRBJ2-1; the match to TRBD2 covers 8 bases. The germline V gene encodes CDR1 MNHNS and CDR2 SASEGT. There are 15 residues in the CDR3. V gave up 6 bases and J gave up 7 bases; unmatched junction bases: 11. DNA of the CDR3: TGTGCCAGCAGCACCTCAAGCGGGAGCCCAAATGAGCAGTTCTTC. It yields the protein CASSTSSGSPNEQFF.

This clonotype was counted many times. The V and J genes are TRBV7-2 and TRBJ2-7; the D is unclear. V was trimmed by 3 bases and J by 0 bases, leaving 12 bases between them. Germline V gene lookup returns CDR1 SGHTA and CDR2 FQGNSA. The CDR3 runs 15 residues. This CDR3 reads CASSFPEGFSYEQYF. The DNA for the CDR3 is TGTGCCAGCAGCTTTCCCGAAGGTTTCTCCTACGAGCAGTACTTC.

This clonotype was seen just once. The DNA for the CDR3 is TGTGCCAGCAGTTCCACGGATAGGGGGAACGAGCAGTACTTC. This translates into CASSSTDRGNEQYF. The rearrangement joins TRBV9 to TRBJ2-7; tentatively, D is TRBD1 (6 bases). The germline V gene has CDR1 SGDLS and CDR2 YYNGEE. Trimming left V 5 bases short and J 5 bases short, with 17 bases between. The CDR3 loop spans 14 amino acids.

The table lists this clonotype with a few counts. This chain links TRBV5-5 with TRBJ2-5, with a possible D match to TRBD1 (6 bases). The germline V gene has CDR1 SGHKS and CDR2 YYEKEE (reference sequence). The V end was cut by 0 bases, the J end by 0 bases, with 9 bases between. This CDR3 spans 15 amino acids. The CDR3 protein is CASSLVWDNQETQYF. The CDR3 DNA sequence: TGTGCCAGCAGCTTGGTATGGGACAACCAAGAGACCCAGTACTTC.

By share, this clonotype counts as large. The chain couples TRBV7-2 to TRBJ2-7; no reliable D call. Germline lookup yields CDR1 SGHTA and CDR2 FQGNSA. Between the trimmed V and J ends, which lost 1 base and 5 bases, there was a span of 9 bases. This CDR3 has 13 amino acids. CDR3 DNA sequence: TGTGCCAGCAGCTTAGTGTTGAGAGACGAGCAGTACTTC. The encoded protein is CASSLVLRDEQYF.

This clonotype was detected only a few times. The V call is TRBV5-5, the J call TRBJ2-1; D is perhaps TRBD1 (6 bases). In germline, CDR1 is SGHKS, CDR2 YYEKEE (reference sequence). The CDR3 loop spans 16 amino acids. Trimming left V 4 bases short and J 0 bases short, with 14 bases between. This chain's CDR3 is CASSRSRGLSYNEQFF. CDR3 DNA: TGTGCCAGCAGCAGGAGCAGGGGCCTCTCCTACAATGAGCAGTTCTTC.

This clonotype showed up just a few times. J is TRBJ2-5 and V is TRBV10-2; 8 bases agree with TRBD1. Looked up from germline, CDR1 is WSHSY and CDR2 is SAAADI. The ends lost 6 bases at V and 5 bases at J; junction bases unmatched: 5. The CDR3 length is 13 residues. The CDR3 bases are TGCGCCAGCAGCAGCGACAGGGGTGAGACCCAGTACTTC. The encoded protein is CASSSDRGETQYF.

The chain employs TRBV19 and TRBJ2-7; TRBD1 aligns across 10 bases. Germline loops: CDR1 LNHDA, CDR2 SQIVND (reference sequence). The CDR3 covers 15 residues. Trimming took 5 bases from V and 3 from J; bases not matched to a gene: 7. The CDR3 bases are TGTGCCAGTAGTCTCGGGACAGGGGAAATCTACGAGCAGTACTTC. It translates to CASSLGTGEIYEQYF.

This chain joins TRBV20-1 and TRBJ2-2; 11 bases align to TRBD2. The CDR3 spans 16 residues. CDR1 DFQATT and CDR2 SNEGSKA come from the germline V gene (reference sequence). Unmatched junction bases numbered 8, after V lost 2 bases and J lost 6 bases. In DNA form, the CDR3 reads TGCAGTGCTAGACCTTTACTAGCGGGAGTCGCCGGGGAGCTGTTTTTT. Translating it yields CSARPLLAGVAGELFF.

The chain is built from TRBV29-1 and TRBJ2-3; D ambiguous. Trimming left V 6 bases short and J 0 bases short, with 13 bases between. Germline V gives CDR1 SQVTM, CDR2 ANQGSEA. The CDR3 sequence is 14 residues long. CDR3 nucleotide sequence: TGCAGCGTCTCTGAAGTGACTAGCACAGATACGCAGTATTTT. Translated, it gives CSVSEVTSTDTQYF.

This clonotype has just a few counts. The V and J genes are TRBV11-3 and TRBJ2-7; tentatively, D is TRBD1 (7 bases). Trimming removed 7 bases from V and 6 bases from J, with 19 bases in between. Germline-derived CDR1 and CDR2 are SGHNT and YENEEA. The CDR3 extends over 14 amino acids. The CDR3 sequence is CASNTAGGLGEQYF. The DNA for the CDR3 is TGTGCCAGCAACACGGCAGGGGGACTCGGCGAGCAGTACTTC.

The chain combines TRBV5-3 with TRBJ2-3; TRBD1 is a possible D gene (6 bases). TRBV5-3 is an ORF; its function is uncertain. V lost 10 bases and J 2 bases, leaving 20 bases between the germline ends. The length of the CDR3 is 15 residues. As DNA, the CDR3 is TGTGCCGCCGAAAGGTTGGGGGCGACCACAGATACGCAGTATTTT. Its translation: CAAERLGATTDTQYF.

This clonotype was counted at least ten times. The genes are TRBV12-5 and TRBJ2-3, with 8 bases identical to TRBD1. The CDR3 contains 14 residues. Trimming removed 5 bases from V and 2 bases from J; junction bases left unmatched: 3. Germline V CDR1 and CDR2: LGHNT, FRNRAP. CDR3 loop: CASGKGQDTDTQYF. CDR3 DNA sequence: TGTGCTAGTGGTAAGGGACAGGACACAGATACGCAGTATTTT.

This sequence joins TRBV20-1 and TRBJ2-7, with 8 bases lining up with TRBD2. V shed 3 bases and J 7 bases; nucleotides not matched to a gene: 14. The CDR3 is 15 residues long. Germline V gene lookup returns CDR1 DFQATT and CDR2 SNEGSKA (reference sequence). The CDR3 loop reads CSARMSTGGPGEQYF. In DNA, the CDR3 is TGCAGTGCTAGGATGTCGACGGGAGGGCCGGGAGAGCAGTACTTC.

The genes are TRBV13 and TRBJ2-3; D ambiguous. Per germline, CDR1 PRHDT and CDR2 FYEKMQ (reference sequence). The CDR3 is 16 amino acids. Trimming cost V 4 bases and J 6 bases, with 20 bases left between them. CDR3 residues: CASSSRGEVRADTQYF. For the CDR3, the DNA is TGTGCCAGCAGCTCCCGAGGTGAGGTTAGGGCGGATACGCAGTATTTT.